The subject of this entry is one TCR beta chain. Antigen unknown. On cycle 4 day 1 and cycle 7 day 1, as well as at baseline, blood was sampled. Germline V CDR1 and CDR2: MNHEY, SVGAGI. The V gene end was trimmed by 2 bases and the J gene end by 4 bases; junction bases not matched to a gene: 2. The CDR3 has 14 amino acids. This entry is derived from a study of OX40 agonist ivuxolimab in advanced cancers. The overall study: Patients' therapy was ivuxolimab, an antibody that acts as an agonist of OX40 (CD134). Every 2 weeks, patients got intravenous ivuxolimab at one of six dose levels (0.01-10 mg/kg). Study-level results: CD8+ T cells were the subset that, on average, had more expanded clones than CD4+.

Method: immunoSEQ multiplex PCR; TCRdb's copy keeps in-frame clones and lacks some. The profile shows 100,000 or so clones, about nine tenths of them singletons. This receptor was taken from an adult with an advanced solid tumor such as melanoma, head and neck, liver or kidney cancer. Material: CD4+ or CD8+ T cells sorted from blood, obtained in a trial of the OX40 agonist ivuxolimab. The chain uses TRBV6-5 and TRBJ2-7; 10 bases line up with TRBD1. The CDR3 is CASSYRTGGYEQYF. Written as DNA, the CDR3 is TGTGCCAGCAGTTACCGGACAGGGGGATACGAGCAGTACTTC.